Shown below are 28 T cell receptor beta chains from a single sample sequenced in a study of high-grade serous ovarian cancer treatment subgroups. Some clones are missing from TCRdb's copy, which holds only in-frame ones; the method was immunoSEQ multiplex PCR. Of around 30,000 clones listed, about 81% are singletons. Tumor samples were obtained before definitive surgery or chemotherapy. The sequenced sample was tumor tissue. These receptors originate from a human donor with high-grade serous ovarian cancer.

V is TRBV6-5 and J is TRBJ2-7, with 13 positions matching TRBD2. Germline V gene data show CDR1 as MNHEY and CDR2 as SVGAGI. There are 15 residues in the CDR3. V lost 6 bases and J lost 6; bases outside the gene matches: 8. The CDR3 region has the DNA TGTGCCAGCAGGCCCGTCGGACTAGCGGGAGCCGAGCAGTACTTC. Translated, it gives CASRPVGLAGAEQYF.

This chain connects TRBV9 to TRBJ2-1; no firm D call. V gave up 0 bases and J gave up 5 bases, with 9 bases separating them. The CDR3 extends over 14 amino acids. From germline, CDR1 is SGDLS and CDR2 YYNGEE. DNA for the CDR3: TGTGCCAGCAGCGTAGGCCCTTACAACAATGAGCAGTTCTTC. The encoded protein is CASSVGPYNNEQFF.

The chain uses TRBV5-6 and TRBJ2-2; 12 nucleotides align to TRBD2. The V gene's germline CDR1 is SGHDT and CDR2 YYEEEE. The CDR3 loop spans 17 amino acids. The V gene end was trimmed by 4 bases and the J gene end by 6 bases; junction bases not matched to a gene: 10. CDR3 region: CASSPRLAGEFSGELFF. The CDR3 coding sequence is TGTGCCAGCAGCCCCAGACTAGCGGGAGAATTTTCCGGGGAGCTGTTTTTT.

The chain couples TRBV6-6 to TRBJ2-5; the match to TRBD2 covers 8 bases. V trimming: 5 bases; J trimming: 4 bases; junction bases outside the gene matches: 6. CDR3 size: 14 residues. Germline V gene sequence: CDR1 MNHNY, CDR2 SVGAGI (reference sequence). Here the CDR3 DNA reads TGTGCCAGCAGTAGCGGGAGTCATCGAGAGACCCAGTACTTC. Its protein is CASSSGSHRETQYF.

This clone was picked up one time. The rearrangement links TRBV7-6 to TRBJ2-2, with 8 nucleotides matching TRBD1. Germline lookup yields CDR1 SGHVS and CDR2 FNYEAQ. This CDR3 spans 13 amino acids. The V segment lost 6 bases and the J segment 5 bases; nucleotides outside the gene matches: 2. The CDR3 is CASRGTGTGELFF. The DNA for the CDR3 is TGTGCCAGCAGGGGGACAGGAACCGGGGAGCTGTTTTTT.

V usage is TRBV5-4 and J usage is TRBJ2-4; D possibly uses TRBD1 or TRBD2 (5 bases each). This CDR3 spans 14 amino acids. Germline values: CDR1 SGHNT, CDR2 YYREEE (reference sequence). The V end lost 4 bases, the J end lost 3 bases, and 11 bases lay between the germline ends. The CDR3 is CASSTGPGKNIQYF. The CDR3 nucleotides read TGTGCCAGCAGCACGGGACCAGGCAAAAACATTCAGTACTTC.

The chain links TRBV30 to TRBJ1-3, with D unresolved. Trimming shortened V by 0 bases and J by 4 bases, and 7 bases separated the two germline ends. CDR3 length: 13 amino acids. Germline CDR1 is GTSNPN and CDR2 is SVGIG (reference sequence). The CDR3 here is CAWSVRAGNTIYF. The CDR3 DNA is TGTGCCTGGAGTGTACGAGCGGGAAACACCATATATTTT.

The chain joins TRBV7-2 to TRBJ1-5; 7 nucleotides match TRBD1. The CDR3 has 15 residues. The germline gives CDR1 SGHTA, CDR2 FQGNSA. V trimming: 6 bases; J trimming: 0 bases; junction bases outside the gene matches: 5. CDR3 bases: TGTGCCAGCAGTCCAACAGGGGTTAGCAATCAGCCCCAGCATTTT. Translating gives CASSPTGVSNQPQHF.

The CDR3 loop is CASSVSLDREEETQYF. Written as DNA, the CDR3 is TGTGCCAGCAGCGTTAGCTTAGACAGGGAGGAAGAGACCCAGTACTTC. The chain has TRBV7-9 and TRBJ2-5; tentatively, D is TRBD1 (7 bases). The CDR3 totals 16 residues. CDR1 is SEHNR and CDR2 is FQNEAQ in the germline V gene (reference sequence). V was clipped by 5 bases and J by 3 bases, with 19 bases between them.

Only one count was recorded for this clone. The rearrangement links TRBV15 to TRBJ1-5; 12 positions agree with TRBD1. There are 19 residues in the CDR3. Germline V gene sequence: CDR1 LNHNV, CDR2 YYDKDF (reference sequence). J was trimmed by 2 bases and V by 4 bases; bases with no gene match: 12. The CDR3 DNA is TGTGCCACCAGCAACCCCGGGACAGGGGGCTTTAGGGGCAATCAGCCCCAGCATTTT. It is translated as CATSNPGTGGFRGNQPQHF.

The chain carries TRBV19 and TRBJ2-5; perhaps TRBD2 as D (7 bases). Looked up from germline, CDR1 is LNHDA and CDR2 is SQIVND (reference sequence). Trimming removed 3 bases from V and 6 bases from J, with 20 bases in between. The CDR3 contains 16 residues. CDR3 DNA sequence: TGTGCCAGTAGTATTCAGGGGCCCGCGGGGGCCAAGACCCAGTACTTC. Translating gives CASSIQGPAGAKTQYF.

This clone was counted only a few times. The J gene is TRBJ1-1, the V gene TRBV20-1; D is unresolved. The CDR3 covers 11 residues. Germline V lookup: CDR1 DFQATT, CDR2 SNEGSKA (reference sequence). Trimming shortened V by 5 bases and J by 5 bases, and 9 bases separated the two germline ends. As DNA, the CDR3 is TGCAGTGCTCGGACGGTTACTGAAGCTTTCTTT. This translates into CSARTVTEAFF.

The rearrangement links TRBV28 to TRBJ2-7; D is uncertain. Trimming cost V 5 bases and J 1 base, with 18 bases left between them. This CDR3 is 16 amino acids long. Germline CDR1 and CDR2: MDHEN and SYDVKM. CDR3 DNA sequence: TGTGCCAGCAGTACAATACTTGGAATATGGTCCTACGAGCAGTACTTC. The encoded protein is CASSTILGIWSYEQYF.

The DNA of the CDR3 is TGTGCCAGCAGTGTGTATAGCGTTCTCACAGATACGCAGTATTTT. Translated: CASSVYSVLTDTQYF. The chain carries TRBV2 and TRBJ2-3; possibly TRBD2 for D (5 bases). Trimming shortened V by 4 bases and J by 2 bases, and 13 bases separated the two germline ends. Germline V gives CDR1 SNHLY, CDR2 FYNNEI. This CDR3 region has 15 residues.

The chain joins TRBV6-5 to TRBJ2-5; no firm D call. The germline V gene encodes CDR1 MNHEY and CDR2 SVGAGI. Trimming left V 1 base short and J 1 base short, with 13 bases between. This CDR3 has 16 residues. The CDR3 spells CASSYLRSTPQETQYF. The CDR3 coding sequence is TGTGCCAGCAGTTACTTACGCTCTACCCCCCAAGAGACCCAGTACTTC.

The DNA for the CDR3 is TGTGCCAGCCGGATTGGACGGCGCAATCAGCCCCAGCATTTT. This sequence encodes CASRIGRRNQPQHF. This rearrangement joins TRBV19 to TRBJ1-5; no clear D. This CDR3 contains 14 residues. Trimming took off 9 bases at V and 2 bases at J, with 14 bases between the two ends. Germline V gene lookup returns CDR1 LNHDA and CDR2 SQIVND (reference sequence).

The chain joins TRBV6-5 to TRBJ1-1; 8 bases are a match to TRBD1. Germline assignment: CDR1 MNHEY and CDR2 SVGAGI. The CDR3 totals 14 residues. The ends lost 5 bases at V and 2 bases at J; junction bases unmatched: 4. The CDR3 DNA sequence: TGTGCCAGCAGTGCACAGGGGGGTAACACTGAAGCTTTCTTT. Its protein product is CASSAQGGNTEAFF.

The chain couples TRBV19 to TRBJ2-1, with 10 bases fitting TRBD2. The CDR3 runs to 19 residues. Germline lookup yields CDR1 LNHDA and CDR2 SQIVND (reference sequence). The ends lost 6 bases at V and 2 bases at J; junction bases unmatched: 16. The CDR3 coding sequence is TGTGCCAGTAGCGCTAGAACCCCCCGACTAGCGGGCGCCTACAATGAGCAGTTCTTC. This encodes CASSARTPRLAGAYNEQFF.

The chain couples TRBV14 to TRBJ2-5; D might be TRBD2 (5 bases). V was shortened by 3 bases and J by 5 bases, with 16 bases between the two germline ends. CDR1 SGHDN and CDR2 FVKESK come from the germline V gene. This CDR3 is 15 amino acids long. CDR3 nucleotide sequence: TGTGCCAGCAGCCAGCAGTCGGGAATAGGGGAGACCCAGTACTTC. Translated, it gives CASSQQSGIGETQYF.

A few counts support this clone. The chain links TRBV27 to TRBJ1-1; TRBD1 agrees at 8 bases. This CDR3 region has 14 residues. Germline loops: CDR1 MNHEY, CDR2 SMNVEV (reference sequence). Unmatched junction bases numbered 8, after V lost 6 bases and J lost 5 bases. The CDR3 protein is CASSLDRGRTEAFF. CDR3 sequence (DNA): TGTGCCAGCAGCCTAGACAGGGGACGGACTGAAGCTTTCTTT.

The genes are TRBV7-2 and TRBJ2-5; D unclear. Per germline, CDR1 SGHTA and CDR2 FQGNSA. This CDR3 region has 14 residues. The V end lost 2 bases, the J end lost 2 bases, and 9 bases lay between the germline ends. CDR3 nucleotide sequence: TGTGCCAGCAGCTTAAATCCCTCTCAAGAGACCCAGTACTTC. Encoded protein: CASSLNPSQETQYF.

The chain joins TRBV6-5 to TRBJ1-1; perhaps TRBD1 as D (6 bases). The CDR3 is 15 residues long. With 2 bases removed from V and 5 bases from J, the gap between germline ends came to 15 bases. Looked up from germline, CDR1 is MNHEY and CDR2 is SVGAGI. Here the CDR3 reads CASSYPHREETEAFF. The CDR3, as DNA: TGTGCCAGCAGTTACCCCCACAGGGAGGAGACTGAAGCTTTCTTT.

The chain couples TRBV5-4 to TRBJ2-3, with D hard to call. This CDR3 region has 13 residues. Germline CDR1 SGHNT, CDR2 YYREEE (reference sequence). Trimming removed 1 base at V and 3 bases at J, with 6 bases between. CDR3 sequence: CASSLRGTDTQYF. In nucleotides, the CDR3 is TGTGCCAGCAGCTTGAGAGGAACAGATACGCAGTATTTT.

The genes are TRBV6-6 and TRBJ1-4; D remains ambiguous. The germline V and J ends were trimmed by 2 bases and 7 bases, with 11 bases remaining between them. Looked up from germline, CDR1 is MNHNY and CDR2 is SVGAGI (reference sequence). The CDR3 length is 14 residues. CDR3 DNA sequence: TGTGCCAGCAGTTACAGCGGTGGGTTTGAAAAACTGTTTTTT. It yields the protein CASSYSGGFEKLFF.

This clone was seen a single time. V and J are TRBV5-1 and TRBJ2-5; maybe TRBD2 (5 bases). V lost 2 bases and J lost 0, with 8 bases in between. Germline assignment: CDR1 SGHRS and CDR2 YFSETQ. This CDR3 has 14 residues. The CDR3 nucleotides are TGCGCCAGCAGCTTCAGCGGATACCAAGAGACCCAGTACTTC. Translating it yields CASSFSGYQETQYF. The entire variable domain, with the rest obtained from reference TRBV5-1 and TRBJ2-5, is as follows: KAGVTQTPRYLIKTRGQQVTLSCSPISGHRSVSWYQQTPGQGLQFLFEYFSETQRNKGNFPGRFSGRQFSNSRSEMNVSTLELGDSALYLCASSFSGYQETQYFGPGTRLLVL.

The V and J genes are TRBV10-1 and TRBJ1-1; D may be TRBD1 (6 bases). In germline, CDR1 is WNHNN, CDR2 SYGVQD (reference sequence). V was shortened by 4 bases and J by 4 bases, with 13 bases between the two germline ends. The length of the CDR3 is 14 residues. CDR3 coding DNA: TGCGCCAGCAGTGGAGGACAGTACGGCACTGAAGCTTTCTTT. As protein: CASSGGQYGTEAFF.

This chain joins TRBV28 and TRBJ2-7; no definite D call. This CDR3 contains 16 residues. Germline CDR1 MDHEN, CDR2 SYDVKM. Trimming left V 3 bases short and J 3 bases short, with 18 bases between. For the CDR3, the DNA is TGTGCCAGCAGTTTCAAGTATGGCGGCAAGGACTACGAGCAGTACTTC. It encodes CASSFKYGGKDYEQYF.

J is TRBJ2-7 and V is TRBV5-1, with D unclear. Germline assignment: CDR1 SGHRS and CDR2 YFSETQ. This CDR3 region has 12 residues. V shed 0 bases and J shed 7 bases, with 8 bases lying between them. The CDR3 here is CASSLGLREQYF. CDR3 sequence (DNA): TGCGCCAGCAGCTTGGGGTTAAGGGAGCAGTACTTC. Full variable domain (remainder filled in from reference TRBV5-1 and TRBJ2-7): KAGVTQTPRYLIKTRGQQVTLSCSPISGHRSVSWYQQTPGQGLQFLFEYFSETQRNKGNFPGRFSGRQFSNSRSEMNVSTLELGDSALYLCASSLGLREQYFGPGTRLTVT.